This T cell receptor beta chain was sequenced for a study of blood T cell repertoires in COVID-19. About the research overall: COVID-19 samples from acute and convalescent phases originated in the United States, Italy and Spain.

Original processing notes: Amplification from reference gene primers served as the basis for estimated nucleated cell counts. Profiling relied on immunoSEQ multiplex PCR, and the TCRdb table lists in-frame clones only, not all of them. That table supplies the V and J calls and clone size; D and trimming were determined from the DNA. The repertoire has 95,000 to 120,000 clones, approximately 81% of them found once; the top ten carry 3% to 3.5%. V lost 4 bases to trimming and J lost 7 bases; unmatched junction nucleotides: 12. The CDR3 sequence is 15 residues long. Per the germline V gene, CDR1 is SGHRS and CDR2 is YFSETQ.

The sequence came from a middle-aged man with acute or convalescent COVID-19. Input material: peripheral blood. V and J are TRBV5-1 and TRBJ2-7, with 9 bases matching TRBD1. CDR3 sequence reads: CASSPRDRVVMEQYF. The DNA for the CDR3 is TGCGCCAGCAGCCCCCGGGACAGGGTCGTGATGGAGCAGTACTTC.